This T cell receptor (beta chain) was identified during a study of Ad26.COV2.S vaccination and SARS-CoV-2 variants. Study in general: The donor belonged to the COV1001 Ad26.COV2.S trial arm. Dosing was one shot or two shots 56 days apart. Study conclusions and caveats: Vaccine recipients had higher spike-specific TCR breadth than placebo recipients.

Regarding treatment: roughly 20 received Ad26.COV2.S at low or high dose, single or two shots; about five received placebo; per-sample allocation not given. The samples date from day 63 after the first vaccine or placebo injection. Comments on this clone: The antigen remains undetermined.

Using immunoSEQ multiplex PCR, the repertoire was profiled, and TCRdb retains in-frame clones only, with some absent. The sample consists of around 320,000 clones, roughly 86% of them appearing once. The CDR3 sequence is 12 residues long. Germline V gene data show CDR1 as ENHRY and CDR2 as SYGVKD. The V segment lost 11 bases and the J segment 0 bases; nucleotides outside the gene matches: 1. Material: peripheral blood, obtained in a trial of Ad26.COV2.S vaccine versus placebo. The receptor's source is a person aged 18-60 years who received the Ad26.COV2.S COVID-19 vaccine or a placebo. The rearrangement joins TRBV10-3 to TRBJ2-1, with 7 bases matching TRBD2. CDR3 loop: CAGGSSYNEQFF. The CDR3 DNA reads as TGTGCCGGCGGGAGCTCCTACAATGAGCAGTTCTTC.